This T cell receptor (beta chain) was profiled in a study of identical twins. Each CDR3 protein is one row after TCRdb ran MiXCR on the 5' RACE reads. The sample has under 250,000 distinct CDR3 sequences; 6% to 8% are singletons. V lost 4 bases to trimming and J lost 0 bases; unmatched junction nucleotides: 12. The CDR3 extends over 16 amino acids. CDR1 is DFQATT, CDR2 SNEGSKA, per germline (reference sequence). In this sample, this clonotype turned up a few times. Its target is not known. Findings of the study overall: Whereas memory repertoires showed no such difference, abundant cord blood beta clonotypes carried fewer insertions. A partial confounding effect on zero-insertion analyses could come from invariant MAIT and iNKT cells.

This sample also belongs to another study, concerning yellow fever vaccine responses in identical twins.

This receptor was identified in a woman aged 18-29 years in good health. The sample taken for sequencing was CD8+ T cells sorted from blood. The V call is TRBV20-1, the J call TRBJ2-7; 7 bases are a match to TRBD2. The CDR3 protein is CSATPLTSGTSYEQYF. CDR3 sequence (DNA): TGCAGTGCTACCCCTCTAACCAGCGGGACCTCCTACGAGCAGTACTTC.